The present T cell receptor beta chain was sequenced within a study of T cells in Graves' hyperthyroidism and ophthalmopathy. About the research overall: At the time of initial diagnosis and before any treatment, peripheral blood was collected.

It was RNA transcripts that yielded the amplified TCR beta CDR3 regions. The study used the HTBI primer set for a first-round RT-PCR of the TCR CDR3. TCRdb called the multiplex PCR reads again in MiXCR, with one record for every CDR3 protein. This sample has roughly 150,000 distinct CDR3 sequences, with 8% to 9.5% found just once. Study-level findings and limits: Among clonotypes expanded in thyroid above 0.001, most were also found in blood.

As concerns this clonotype: Its matching antigen is unknown.

The germline V gene has CDR1 SGHTA and CDR2 FQGNSA. Trimming shortened V by 3 bases and J by 2 bases, and 12 bases separated the two germline ends. There are 15 residues in the CDR3. Researchers barred patients who had uncontrolled infection, other autoimmune disease, pregnancy or lactation. Blood dates from first hyperthyroidism diagnosis, before any ophthalmopathy symptoms. The chain couples TRBV7-2 to TRBJ2-3, with a possible D match to TRBD2 (6 bases). Sequencing was carried out using blood. The sequence derives from a woman aged 18-29 years with Graves' hyperthyroidism that later progressed to Graves' ophthalmopathy. The DNA of the CDR3 is TGTGCCAGCAGCTTGCGGGGCGGGGCCACAGATACGCAGTATTTT. Its translation: CASSLRGGATDTQYF.